This T cell receptor (beta chain) was found in a study of blood T cell repertoires in COVID-19. About the research overall: Collection of acute and convalescent COVID-19 samples took place in the United States, Italy and Spain. T cells, B-cell-depleted T cells, or PBMCs provided the cDNA or gDNA that served as material.

Germline assignment: CDR1 SGHVS and CDR2 FQNEAQ. This CDR3 comprises 15 residues. V dropped 1 base and J dropped 5; count of bases not matched to a gene: 6. As handled by the study authors: Amplified reference gene primers provided the basis for estimating nucleated cell counts. The table came from immunoSEQ multiplex PCR; TCRdb's copy has only in-frame clones and leaves some out. Clone size and V and J calls were adopted from that table, with D and trimming inferred from the DNA. The sample comprises tens of thousands of clones, around four fifths of which are singletons, and around an eighth rests with the top ten.

Sequencing input: peripheral blood. The V call is TRBV7-8, the J call TRBJ1-1; 8 bases agree with TRBD1. The sequence was obtained from a human donor in a cohort sampled during active COVID-19. The DNA of the CDR3 is TGTGCCAGCAGCTTAGAGGGAACAGGGGGGACTGAAGCTTTCTTT. Translated: CASSLEGTGGTEAFF.